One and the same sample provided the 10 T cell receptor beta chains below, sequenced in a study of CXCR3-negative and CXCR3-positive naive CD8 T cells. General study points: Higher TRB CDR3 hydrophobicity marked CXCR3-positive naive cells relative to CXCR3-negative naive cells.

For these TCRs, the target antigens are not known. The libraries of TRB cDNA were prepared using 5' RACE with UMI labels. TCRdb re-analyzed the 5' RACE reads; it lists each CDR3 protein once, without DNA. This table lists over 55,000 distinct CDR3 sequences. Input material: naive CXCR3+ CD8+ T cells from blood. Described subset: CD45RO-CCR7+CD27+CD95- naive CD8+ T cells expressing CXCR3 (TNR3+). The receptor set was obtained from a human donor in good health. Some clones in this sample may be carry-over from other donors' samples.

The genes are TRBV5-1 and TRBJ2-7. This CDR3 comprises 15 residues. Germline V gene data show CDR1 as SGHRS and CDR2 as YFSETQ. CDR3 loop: CASSLDADSSYEQYF.

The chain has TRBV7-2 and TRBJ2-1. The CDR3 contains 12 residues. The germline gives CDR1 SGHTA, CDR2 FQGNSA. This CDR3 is CASSFQDNEQFF.

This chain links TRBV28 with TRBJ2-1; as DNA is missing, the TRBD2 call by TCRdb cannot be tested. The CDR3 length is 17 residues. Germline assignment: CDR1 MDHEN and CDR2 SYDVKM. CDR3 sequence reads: CASSSWTSGIYYNEQFF.

CDR3 amino acids: CASSLYGQGAFF. This rearrangement joins TRBV28 to TRBJ1-1; TCRdb lists TRBD1, though no DNA is available to test this call. The V gene's germline CDR1 is MDHEN and CDR2 SYDVKM. The CDR3 is 12 amino acids.

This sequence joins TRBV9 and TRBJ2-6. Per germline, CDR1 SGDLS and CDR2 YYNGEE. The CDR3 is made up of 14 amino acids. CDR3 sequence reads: CASSPRVGANVLTF.

CDR3 sequence: CASSFNRGPTDTQYF. The chain uses TRBV7-3 and TRBJ2-3; TCRdb lists TRBD1, though no DNA is available to test this call. Germline values: CDR1 SGHTA, CDR2 FQGTGA. The CDR3 is made up of 15 amino acids.

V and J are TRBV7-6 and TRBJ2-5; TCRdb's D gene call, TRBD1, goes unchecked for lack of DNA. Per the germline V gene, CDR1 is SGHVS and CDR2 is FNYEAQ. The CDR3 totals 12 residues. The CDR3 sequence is CASSLTRETQYF.

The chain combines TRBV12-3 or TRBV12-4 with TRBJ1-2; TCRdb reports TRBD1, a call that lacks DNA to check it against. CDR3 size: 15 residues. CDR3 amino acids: CASSPRTGAHRGYTF.

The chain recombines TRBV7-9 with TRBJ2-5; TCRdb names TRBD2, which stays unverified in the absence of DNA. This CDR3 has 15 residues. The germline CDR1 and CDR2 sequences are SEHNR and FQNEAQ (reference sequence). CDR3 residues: CASSPTSARQETQYF.

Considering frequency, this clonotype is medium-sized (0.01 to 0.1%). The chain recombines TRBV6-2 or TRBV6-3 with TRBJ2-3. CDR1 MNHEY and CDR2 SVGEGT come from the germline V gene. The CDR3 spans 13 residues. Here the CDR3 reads CASDNTYGDTQYF.